This T cell receptor beta chain was profiled in a study of T cells after somatic rescue of genetic block. Sequencing was performed with immunoSEQ multiplex PCR; in TCRdb, only in-frame clones are kept and a portion is missing. This sample has 80,000 to 100,000 clones, with 85% to 90% found just once. This CDR3 is built from 17 residues. Trimming removed 0 bases at V and 5 bases at J, with 16 bases between. Per the germline V gene, CDR1 is MNHEY and CDR2 is SMNVEV (reference sequence). This sequence was found in a woman younger than 30. The sequenced sample was peripheral blood mononuclear cells (PBMCs). The chain carries TRBV27 and TRBJ2-2; unclear D gene. DNA of the CDR3: TGTGCCAGCAGTTTATCAGGGTTGTGGGCTGGTACCGGGGAGCTGTTTTTT. Its translation: CASSLSGLWAGTGELFF.